The 10 T cell receptor beta chains given below trace back to one sample, sequenced in a study of blood T cell repertoires in COVID-19. Measured with immunoSEQ multiplex PCR; TCRdb has only the in-frame clones, and not every one. Found here are 70,000 to 100,000 clones, around 88% of them singletons; the top ten hold 15% to 20%. Specimen: peripheral blood. All receptors derive from a woman in her sixties with COVID-19, enrolled during active disease.

This chain uses TRBV7-8 with TRBJ1-2, with 9 bases fitting TRBD1. This CDR3 region has 16 residues. J lost 5 bases, V lost 1 base, and 8 bases had no gene match. Germline assignment: CDR1 SGHVS and CDR2 FQNEAQ. The CDR3 region is CASSLGGDRVLYGYTF. As DNA, the CDR3 is TGTGCCAGCAGCTTAGGTGGGGACAGGGTTCTGTATGGCTACACCTTC.

The chain is built from TRBV19 and TRBJ2-5; D is perhaps TRBD2 (5 bases). V was trimmed by 7 bases and J by 4 bases, leaving 16 bases between them. There are 14 residues in the CDR3. CDR1 and CDR2 (germline): LNHDA, SQIVND (reference sequence). This CDR3 reads CASTGSDRRETQYF. The CDR3 coding sequence is TGTGCCAGTACGGGAAGCGATAGAAGAGAGACCCAGTACTTC.

The chain has TRBV4-2 and TRBJ1-1; TRBD1 matches at 7 bases. Germline lookup yields CDR1 LGHNA and CDR2 YNFKEQ. V lost 4 bases, J lost 1 base, and 3 bases stayed unmatched. The CDR3 consists of 14 residues. The chain's CDR3 is CASSREGANTEAFF. The CDR3 coding sequence is TGTGCCAGCAGCCGAGAGGGGGCGAACACTGAAGCTTTCTTT.

In DNA form, the CDR3 reads TGTGCTAGTGGTTTGCCATCCGGGGGTTACGAGCAGTACTTC. Translation gives CASGLPSGGYEQYF. The chain employs TRBV12-5 and TRBJ2-7; tentative D call: TRBD2 (6 bases). CDR3 length: 14 amino acids. CDR1 LGHNT and CDR2 FRNRAP come from the germline V gene. Trimming cost V 2 bases and J 4 bases, with 12 bases left between them.

V gene TRBV27 combines with J gene TRBJ1-6; unclear D gene. V gave up 2 bases and J gave up 2 bases, with 10 bases separating them. The length of the CDR3 is 16 residues. Germline V CDR1 and CDR2: MNHEY, SMNVEV (reference sequence). The CDR3 DNA reads as TGTGCCAGCAGTTTAGAACTAGCCCCCTATAATTCACCCCTCCACTTT. Its translation is CASSLELAPYNSPLHF.

The chain couples TRBV7-9 to TRBJ2-1; D ambiguous. Germline-derived CDR1 and CDR2 are SEHNR and FQNEAQ (reference sequence). The V and J ends lost 5 bases and 9 bases respectively, with 11 bases between them. The CDR3 runs 12 residues. The CDR3 sequence: CASSGPPSEQFF. CDR3 DNA sequence: TGTGCCAGCAGCGGTCCCCCGAGTGAGCAGTTCTTC.

The rearrangement links TRBV30 to TRBJ1-5; TRBD1 is a possible D gene (5 bases). V was cut by 0 bases and J by 7 bases, with 13 bases left in between. Germline CDR1 reads GTSNPN; CDR2 reads SVGIG (reference sequence). This CDR3 has 14 residues. Written as DNA, the CDR3 is TGTGCCTGGAGTGTACGCAGGGAGGGCCAGCCCCAGCATTTT. Residues: CAWSVRREGQPQHF. The full variable domain, in which reference TRBV30 and TRBJ1-5 provide the parts outside the CDR3, is SQTIHQWPATLVQPVGSPLSLECTVEGTSNPNLYWYRQAAGRGLQLLFYSVGIGQISSEVPQNLSASRPQDRQFILSSKKLLLSDSGFYLCAWSVRREGQPQHFGDGTRLSIL.

The V and J genes are TRBV28 and TRBJ1-3, with no clear D. Germline CDR1 and CDR2: MDHEN and SYDVKM. V lost 3 bases to trimming and J lost 0 bases, with 6 bases between them. The CDR3 extends over 14 amino acids. The chain's CDR3 is CASSFSYSGNTIYF. CDR3 DNA sequence: TGTGCCAGCAGTTTTTCCTACTCTGGAAACACCATATATTTT. Together with reference TRBV28 and TRBJ1-3, the CDR3 gives the full variable domain: DVKVTQSSRYLVKRTGEKVFLECVQDMDHENMFWYRQDPGLGLRLIYFSYDVKMKEKGDIPEGYSVSREKKERFSLILESASTNQTSMYLCASSFSYSGNTIYFGEGSWLTVV.

V gene TRBV6-5 combines with J gene TRBJ1-4, with TRBD1 as a possible D gene (5 bases). Looked up from germline, CDR1 is MNHEY and CDR2 is SVGAGI. The CDR3 runs 15 residues. Trimming took 0 bases from V and 5 from J, leaving 10 bases between them. Here the CDR3 DNA reads TGTGCCAGCAGTTACTCACTTGACAGCAATGAAAAACTGTTTTTT. It translates to CASSYSLDSNEKLFF.

This CDR3 is CASHRAGEQYF. The CDR3 DNA is TGTGCCTCCCATCGTGCGGGGGAGCAGTACTTC. This sequence joins TRBV6-5 and TRBJ2-7, with a weak D call TRBD2 (6 bases). Germline loops: CDR1 MNHEY, CDR2 SVGAGI. V was pared by 11 bases and J by 7 bases, with 15 bases between. The CDR3 consists of 11 residues.